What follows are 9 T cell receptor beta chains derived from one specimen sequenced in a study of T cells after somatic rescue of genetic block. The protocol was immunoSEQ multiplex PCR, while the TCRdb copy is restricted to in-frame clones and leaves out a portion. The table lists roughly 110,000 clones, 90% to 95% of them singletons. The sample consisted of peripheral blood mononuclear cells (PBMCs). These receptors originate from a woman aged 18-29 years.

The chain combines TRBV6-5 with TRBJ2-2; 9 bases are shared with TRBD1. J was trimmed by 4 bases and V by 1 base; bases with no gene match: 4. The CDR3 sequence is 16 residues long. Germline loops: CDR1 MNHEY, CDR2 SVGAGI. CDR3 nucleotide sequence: TGTGCCAGCAGTTACTTACCGGGACAGGGCACCGGGGAGCTGTTTTTT. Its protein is CASSYLPGQGTGELFF.

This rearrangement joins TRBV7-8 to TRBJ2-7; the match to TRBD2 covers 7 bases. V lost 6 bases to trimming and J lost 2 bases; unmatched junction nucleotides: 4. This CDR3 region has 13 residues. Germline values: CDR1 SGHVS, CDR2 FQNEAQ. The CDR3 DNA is TGTGCCAGCAGTGGCGGGGGACCCTACGAGCAGTACTTC. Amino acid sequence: CASSGGGPYEQYF.

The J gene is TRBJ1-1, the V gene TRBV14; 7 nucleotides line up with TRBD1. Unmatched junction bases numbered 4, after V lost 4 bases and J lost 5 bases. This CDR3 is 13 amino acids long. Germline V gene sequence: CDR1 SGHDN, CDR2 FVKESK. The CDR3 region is CASSLGTDTEAFF. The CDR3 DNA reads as TGTGCCAGCAGCCTCGGGACAGATACTGAAGCTTTCTTT.

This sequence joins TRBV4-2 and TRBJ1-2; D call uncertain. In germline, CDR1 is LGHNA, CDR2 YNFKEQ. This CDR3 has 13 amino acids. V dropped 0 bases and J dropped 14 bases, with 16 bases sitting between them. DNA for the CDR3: TGTGCCAGCAGCCAAGACCTTGAGCTCGACCTAACCTTC. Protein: CASSQDLELDLTF.

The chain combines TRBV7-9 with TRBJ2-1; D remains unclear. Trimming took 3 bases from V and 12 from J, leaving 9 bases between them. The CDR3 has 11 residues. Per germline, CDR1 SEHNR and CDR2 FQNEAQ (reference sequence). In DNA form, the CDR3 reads TGTGCCAGCAGCTTTAAAGCAGTGCAGTTCTTC. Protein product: CASSFKAVQFF.

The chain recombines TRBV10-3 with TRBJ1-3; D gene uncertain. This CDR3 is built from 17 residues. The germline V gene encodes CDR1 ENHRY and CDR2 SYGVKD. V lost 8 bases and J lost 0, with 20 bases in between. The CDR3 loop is CAIWGRPGGDSGNTIYF. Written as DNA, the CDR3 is TGTGCCATCTGGGGTCGACCGGGTGGTGACTCTGGAAACACCATATATTTT.

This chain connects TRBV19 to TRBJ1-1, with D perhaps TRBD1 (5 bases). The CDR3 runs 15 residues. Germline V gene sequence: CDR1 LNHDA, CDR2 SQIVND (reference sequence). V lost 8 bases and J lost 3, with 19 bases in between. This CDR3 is CASRGSGVAYTEAFF. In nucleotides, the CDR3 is TGTGCCAGTCGGGGGTCCGGAGTTGCGTACACTGAAGCTTTCTTT.

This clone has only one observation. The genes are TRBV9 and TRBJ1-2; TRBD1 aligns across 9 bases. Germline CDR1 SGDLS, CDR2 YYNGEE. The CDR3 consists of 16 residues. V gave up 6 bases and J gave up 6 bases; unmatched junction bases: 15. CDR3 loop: CASTPGPTGGSHGYTF. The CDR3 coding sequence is TGTGCCAGCACCCCAGGGCCAACAGGGGGCAGCCATGGCTACACCTTC. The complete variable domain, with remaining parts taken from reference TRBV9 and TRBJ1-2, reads DSGVTQTPKHLITATGQRVTLRCSPRSGDLSVYWYQQSLDQGLQFLIQYYNGEERAKGNILERFSAQQFPDLHSELNLSSLELGDSALYFCASTPGPTGGSHGYTFGSGTRLTVV.

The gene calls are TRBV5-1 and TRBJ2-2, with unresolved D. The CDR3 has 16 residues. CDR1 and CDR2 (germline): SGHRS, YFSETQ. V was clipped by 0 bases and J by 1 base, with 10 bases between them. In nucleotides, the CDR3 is TGCGCCAGCAGCTTGGTGGTTCACCAGAACACCGGGGAGCTGTTTTTT. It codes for CASSLVVHQNTGELFF.